This T cell receptor beta chain was sequenced for a study of control samples from healthy donors and cancer patients. Repertoires were generated with immunoSEQ multiplex PCR, while TCRdb's copy carries only in-frame clones and drops some. The table shows about 130,000 clones, with 92% occurring only once. The germline V gene encodes CDR1 SGHNT and CDR2 YYREEE (reference sequence). The V and J ends lost 4 bases and 3 bases respectively, with 19 bases between them. The CDR3 is made up of 17 amino acids. The sample consisted of blood. The chain recombines TRBV5-4 with TRBJ1-4; the D is unclear. The TCR comes from a man between 18 and 29 years old in good health. The CDR3 bases are TGTGCCAGCAGCGATGTGGGAGCATTTGTCCCTAATGAAAAACTGTTTTTT. This translates into CASSDVGAFVPNEKLFF.